This T cell receptor (beta chain) derives from a study of a mutant IDH1 vaccine in newly diagnosed glioma. Study-level background: Patients arrived already treated with radiotherapy, temozolomide, or both, most having had both.

Specified time point: week 11, during vaccination. The vaccine gave 300 ug of a 20-mer mutant IDH1 peptide subcutaneously per dose. Regarding this clone: The target antigen is unknown.

This CDR3 contains 13 residues. Per the germline V gene, CDR1 is KGHSH and CDR2 is LQKENI. TCRdb's copy holds only in-frame clones and misses some; the assay was immunoSEQ multiplex PCR. The data hold more than 55,000 clones, with about four fifths observed a single time. The TCR comes from a young man with glioma. The source was PBMCs, collected from a glioma patient whose treatment included an IDH1 peptide vaccine. V is TRBV18 and J is TRBJ2-5; D is possibly TRBD1 (5 bases). The DNA matches TRBJ2-7 better at its end, which makes the J call doubtful. The CDR3 sequence is CASSPSDSYEQYF. Written as DNA, the CDR3 is TGTGCCAGCTCACCATCAGACAGCTACGAGCAGTACTTC.